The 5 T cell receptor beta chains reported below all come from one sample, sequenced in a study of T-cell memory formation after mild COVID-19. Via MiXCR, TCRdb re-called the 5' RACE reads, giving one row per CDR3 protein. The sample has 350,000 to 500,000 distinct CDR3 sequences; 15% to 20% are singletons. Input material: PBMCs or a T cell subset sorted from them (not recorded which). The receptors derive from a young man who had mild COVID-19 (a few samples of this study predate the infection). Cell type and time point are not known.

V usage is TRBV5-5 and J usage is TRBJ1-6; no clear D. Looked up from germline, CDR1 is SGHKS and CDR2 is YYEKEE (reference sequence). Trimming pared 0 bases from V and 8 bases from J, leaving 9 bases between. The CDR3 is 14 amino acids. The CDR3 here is CASSLGRVDSPLHF. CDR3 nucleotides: TGTGCCAGCAGCTTGGGGCGAGTGGATTCACCCCTCCACTTT.

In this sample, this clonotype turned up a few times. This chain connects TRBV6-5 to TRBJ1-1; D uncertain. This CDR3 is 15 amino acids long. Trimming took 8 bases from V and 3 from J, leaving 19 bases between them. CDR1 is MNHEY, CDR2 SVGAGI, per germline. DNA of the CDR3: TGTGCCAGCCGAGATCATCGACCGAGGGACACTGAAGCTTTCTTT. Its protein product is CASRDHRPRDTEAFF.

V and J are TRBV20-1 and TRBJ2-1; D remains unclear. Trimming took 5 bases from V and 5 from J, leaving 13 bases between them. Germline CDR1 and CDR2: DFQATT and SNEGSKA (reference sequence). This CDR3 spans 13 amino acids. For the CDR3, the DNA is TGCAGTGCTCCTACGGCGGTCAACAATGAGCAGTTCTTC. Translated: CSAPTAVNNEQFF.

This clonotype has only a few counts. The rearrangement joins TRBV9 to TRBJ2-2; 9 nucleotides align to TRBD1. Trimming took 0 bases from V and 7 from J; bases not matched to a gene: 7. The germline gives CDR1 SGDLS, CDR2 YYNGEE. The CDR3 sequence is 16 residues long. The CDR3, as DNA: TGTGCCAGCAGCGTAGGTCCCGGGACAGGGAACGGGGAGCTGTTTTTT. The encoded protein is CASSVGPGTGNGELFF.

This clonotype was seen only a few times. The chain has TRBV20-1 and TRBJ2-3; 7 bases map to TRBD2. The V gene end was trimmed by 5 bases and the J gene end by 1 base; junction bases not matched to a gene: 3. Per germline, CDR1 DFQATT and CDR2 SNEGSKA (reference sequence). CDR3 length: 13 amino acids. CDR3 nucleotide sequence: TGCAGTGCTTCTAGCGGACGCACAGATACGCAGTATTTT. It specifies CSASSGRTDTQYF.